The T cell receptor beta chain under discussion was sequenced for a study of beta chain features in type 1 diabetes. Study results and caveats: A moderate, significant TCRB CDR3 shortening appeared in type 1 diabetes across four CD4+ subsets.

Sequencing targeted expressed TCRB transcripts, as all isolated RNA had been reverse transcribed. Generated by immunoSEQ multiplex PCR, the TCRdb table keeps only in-frame clones and is missing some. The repertoire has more than 550,000 clones, over 12% of them found once; the top ten carry around 0.04%. Concerning this clone: Antigen: not known.

V was shortened by 5 bases and J by 1 base, with 14 bases between the two germline ends. The CDR3 has 15 residues. Germline V CDR1 and CDR2: MNHNS, SASEGT. Sample: naive CD4+ T cells from blood. This TCR was recovered from a man younger than 35 with type 1 diabetes. This chain uses TRBV6-1 with TRBJ1-2; the D is unclear. CDR3 sequence: CASSPTLLVNYGYTF. CDR3 in DNA: TGTGCCAGCAGTCCTACGTTGCTTGTTAACTATGGCTACACCTTC.